This TCR beta chain is drawn from a study of blood T cells in healthy people across ages. Points from the study as a whole: Naive T cell percentage showed a strong correlation with the diversity of TCR beta. Diversity estimated from one million T cells was considered an underestimate.

A second PCR of 7 to 11 cycles used a sample-barcoded 5' primer and a J-beta primer mix. Each CDR3 protein is one row after TCRdb ran MiXCR on the 5' RACE reads. The repertoire holds about 1.5 million distinct CDR3 sequences, with approximately 42% as singletons. A minimum of 7 million PBMCs was isolated per sample. Samples each yielded at least 6 micrograms of total RNA. CDR3 size: 16 residues. Germline V gene lookup returns CDR1 SEHNR and CDR2 FQNEAQ (reference sequence). Trimming pared 5 bases from V and 7 bases from J, leaving 24 bases between. Remarks on this clonotype: Its antigen is not identified.

This chain uses TRBV7-9 with TRBJ2-7, with a tentative D call TRBD2 (6 bases). This TCR came from a woman aged 18-29 years in good health. The sample comprised blood. This CDR3 is CASSPLAGTANSEQYF. CDR3 coding DNA: TGTGCCAGCAGCCCTCTCGCGGGGACCGCTAACTCAGAGCAGTACTTC.